A selection of T cell receptor beta chains follows, all from one sample in a study of cytomegalovirus exposure and HLA in healthy donors. Some clones are missing from TCRdb's copy, which holds only in-frame ones; the method was immunoSEQ multiplex PCR. Its clone listing holds 75,000 to 95,000 clones. Input material: PBMCs. The origin of the receptors is a girl aged 5-17 years in good health and CMV-seropositive. CDR3s leave out the opening cysteine and the closing phenylalanine or tryptophan. D genes are given only for firm matches.

v_gene	d_gene	CDR3aa
TRBV11-2	-	ASSARVNNSPLH
TRBV10-2	TRBD2	ASSELAGGTTYEQY
TRBV7-3	TRBD1	ASSLGQGNYGYT
TRBV18	-	ASSPSAGRNNQPQH
TRBV7-9	-	ASSPSLGADGYT
TRBV9	-	ASSVGGGEGIYGYT
TRBV7-2	TRBD1	ASSHYGQGATGELF
TRBV4-1	TRBD1	ASSPFYGTAPGNEQF
TRBV25-1	-	ASSLSSRGEEKLF
TRBV9	-	ASSVDQFGYT
TRBV7-9	TRBD2	ASSPPGRGSTGELF
TRBV5-4	-	ASSLGPGRETQY
TRBV5-1	TRBD1	ASSAGTGANEQF
TRBV5-6	-	ASSLGPSPNTGELF
TRBV5-6	TRBD1	ASSSLDRVVYYEQY
TRBV4-2	-	ARSQDAEAF
TRBV29-1	-	SVGAGSTGELF
TRBV13	-	ASSLGTRYTEAF
TRBV18	TRBD1	ASSPPGTGVYSEQY
TRBV7-9	-	ASSHTGVEAF
TRBV19	TRBD1	ASSSNRWDRRYSNQPQH
TRBV5-5	TRBD1	ASSSGGATGGNPYQETQY
TRBV6-1	-	ASSEDRSGYT
TRBV7-9	-	ASSFYAMGSLATYGYT
TRBV19	-	ASSGSGSGNQPQH